The entry below describes one T cell receptor beta chain. Its antigen is not known. A junction boundary mismatches the germline segment, possibly from a read error. Unsorted bulk tissue, about 18-32 mg of it, served as the source for co-extraction of RNA and DNA. Samples came from superior, inferior, lateral poles and tumor centre. TCR beta cDNA was reverse-transcribed from roughly 520 ng of total RNA. The reaction used a constant-region primer and ProtoScript II reverse transcriptase. Nested multiplex PCR, run for three rounds with slightly modified ARM-PCR, yielded TCR beta libraries. With TRBV1-TRBV30 forward primers and a C-beta reverse primer, the first two PCR rounds were run for approximately 10 cycles each. One entry per CDR3 protein, called by TCRdb with MiXCR from the multiplex PCR reads. The table shows 95,000 to 150,000 distinct CDR3 sequences, with 64% occurring only once. The entry originates in a study of tumor-infiltrating lymphocytes in primary liver carcinoma. Study in general: The study included patients who were men and women aged 30 to 69 years.

Per the germline V gene, CDR1 is ENHRY and CDR2 is SYGVKD. This CDR3 comprises 13 residues. Findings and caveats of the study: Tumor tissue displayed a significantly greater top-250-clone fraction than blood (p = 0.039).

The chain employs TRBV10-3 and TRBJ1-5; D call uncertain. This TCR came from a woman aged 55 to 70 with primary liver carcinoma and hepatitis B virus infection. The sequenced sample was liver tumor tissue from sampling region 3. Subset in this sample: tumor region T3, left-lateral pole. The CDR3 here is CAFSRALNQPQHF. The CDR3 bases are TGTGCCTTCAGCCGGGCACTTAATCAGCCCCAGCATTTT.